The 18 T cell receptor beta chains below come from one sample, sequenced in a study of cytomegalovirus exposure and HLA in healthy donors. The study ran its PCR with 60 Vbeta and 13 Jbeta primers. TCRdb's copy holds only in-frame clones and misses some; the assay was immunoSEQ multiplex PCR. This table holds 270,000 or so clones, 86% found once. What was sequenced was PBMCs. All receptors come from a man aged 40-49 years in good health and CMV-seropositive.

This clone occurred a few times. The chain links TRBV27 to TRBJ1-1, with D perhaps matching TRBD1 (6 bases). Germline assignment: CDR1 MNHEY and CDR2 SMNVEV (reference sequence). CDR3 length: 14 amino acids. Trimming took 4 bases from V and 0 from J, leaving 9 bases between them. The chain's CDR3 is CASSSNRVNTEAFF. CDR3 coding DNA: TGTGCCAGCAGTTCAAACAGGGTGAACACTGAAGCTTTCTTT.

The rearrangement joins TRBV7-9 to TRBJ2-3; D ambiguous. Trimming left V 3 bases short and J 0 bases short, with 7 bases between. The CDR3 extends over 14 amino acids. Germline V lookup: CDR1 SEHNR, CDR2 FQNEAQ (reference sequence). The CDR3 spells CASSFQLSTDTQYF. CDR3 nucleotides: TGTGCCAGCAGCTTCCAACTAAGCACAGATACGCAGTATTTT.

The J gene is TRBJ2-2, the V gene TRBV9; 10 nucleotides match TRBD2. The CDR3 is 16 amino acids. After removal of 4 bases from V and 4 bases from J, the junction contained 7 bases not matched to a gene. Germline-derived CDR1 and CDR2 are SGDLS and YYNGEE. The CDR3 DNA sequence: TGTGCCAGCAGCCCCCCTAGCGGGAGTGGCACCGGGGAGCTGTTTTTT. Its translation is CASSPPSGSGTGELFF.

The chain links TRBV28 to TRBJ1-5; possibly TRBD1 for D (5 bases). Germline CDR1 MDHEN, CDR2 SYDVKM. V was cut by 7 bases and J by 4 bases, with 23 bases left in between. The CDR3 has 17 amino acids. The DNA for the CDR3 is TGTGCCAGCACTTCATTTGGGGCGAGACACGAAAATCAGCCCCAGCATTTT. As protein: CASTSFGARHENQPQHF. The full variable domain, with the rest looked up from reference TRBV28 and TRBJ1-5, is DVKVTQSSRYLVKRTGEKVFLECVQDMDHENMFWYRQDPGLGLRLIYFSYDVKMKEKGDIPEGYSVSREKKERFSLILESASTNQTSMYLCASTSFGARHENQPQHFGDGTRLSIL.

The chain joins TRBV14 to TRBJ2-1, with 11 bases fitting TRBD2. CDR3 length: 17 residues. Germline V gives CDR1 SGHDN, CDR2 FVKESK. V lost 4 bases to trimming and J lost 4 bases; unmatched junction nucleotides: 9. The CDR3 bases are TGTGCCAGCAGCCCCCCGGGACTAGCGGAGTCATACAATGAGCAGTTCTTC. Translated, it gives CASSPPGLAESYNEQFF.

V is TRBV2 and J is TRBJ1-2, with D maybe TRBD1 (5 bases). Germline V gene data show CDR1 as SNHLY and CDR2 as FYNNEI. The CDR3 runs to 13 residues. The V and J ends lost 6 bases and 5 bases respectively, with 13 bases between them. The CDR3 DNA is TGTGCCAGCAGGGGGGGATTAAAATATGGCTACACCTTC. Amino acids: CASRGGLKYGYTF.

The genes are TRBV28 and TRBJ2-7; possibly TRBD1 for D (5 bases). The ends were cut back, 2 bases at V and 7 bases at J, with 21 bases in the middle. The germline CDR1 and CDR2 sequences are MDHEN and SYDVKM. The CDR3 spans 16 residues. Here the CDR3 DNA reads TGTGCCAGCAGTTTACAGTCGGGCAGGGCTCTGGCTGAGCAGTACTTC. Translation gives CASSLQSGRALAEQYF.

The chain couples TRBV5-4 to TRBJ2-7, with 9 positions matching TRBD1. With V trimmed by 4 bases and J by 4 bases, 9 bases remained unmatched. Germline V lookup: CDR1 SGHNT, CDR2 YYREEE (reference sequence). This CDR3 spans 15 amino acids. The CDR3 sequence is CASSPTGGRIYEQYF. DNA of the CDR3: TGTGCCAGCAGCCCGACAGGGGGAAGGATTTACGAGCAGTACTTC.

Concerning this clone itself: This specimen includes other DNA sequences encoding the same CDR3. This chain connects TRBV29-1 to TRBJ2-7; 10 bases map to TRBD1. Trimming cost V 2 bases and J 4 bases; bases outside gene matches: 2. This CDR3 has 13 residues. CDR1 and CDR2 from the germline V gene are SQVTM and ANQGSEA. In nucleotides, the CDR3 is TGCAGCGTTGAACCGGGACAGGGGTACGAGCAGTACTTC. Protein product: CSVEPGQGYEQYF.

A note on this clone: The sample carries other DNA sequences with the same CDR3. CDR3 sequence reads: CASSLDRGYNEQFF. In DNA, the CDR3 is TGTGCCAGCAGCTTAGACAGGGGTTACAATGAGCAGTTCTTC. The genes are TRBV7-9 and TRBJ2-1; 7 bases line up with TRBD1. This CDR3 comprises 14 residues. Germline lookup yields CDR1 SEHNR and CDR2 FQNEAQ (reference sequence). The V segment lost 1 base and the J segment 4 bases; nucleotides outside the gene matches: 1.

The chain carries TRBV28 and TRBJ2-1, with D unresolved. This CDR3 region has 16 residues. The germline V gene encodes CDR1 MDHEN and CDR2 SYDVKM. Between the trimmed V and J ends, which lost 3 bases and 3 bases, there was a span of 15 bases. The CDR3, as DNA: TGTGCCAGCAGTTTTGGGCACTCGCCAAACTACAATGAGCAGTTCTTC. The encoded protein is CASSFGHSPNYNEQFF.

The chain joins TRBV4-1 to TRBJ2-5; 8 nucleotides match TRBD2. This CDR3 contains 14 residues. After removal of 3 bases from V and 5 bases from J, the junction contained 5 bases not matched to a gene. Germline lookup yields CDR1 MGHRA and CDR2 YSYEKL. The CDR3 region is CASSHLREGETQYF. The DNA of the CDR3 is TGCGCCAGCAGCCACTTACGGGAGGGGGAGACCCAGTACTTC.

The chain carries TRBV6-1 and TRBJ1-1, with D uncertain. CDR3 length equals 15 residues. Trimming removed 2 bases from V and 4 bases from J, with 14 bases in between. Germline values: CDR1 MNHNS, CDR2 SASEGT. The CDR3 DNA follows: TGTGCCAGCAGTGAAAGTGACATCAAAGGCACTGAAGCTTTCTTT. Its protein is CASSESDIKGTEAFF.

The gene calls are TRBV5-1 and TRBJ1-2; D not certain. The CDR3 is made up of 14 amino acids. Germline V gene data show CDR1 as SGHRS and CDR2 as YFSETQ. The V and J ends lost 0 bases and 5 bases respectively, with 11 bases between them. This chain's CDR3 is CASSLGLWEYGYTF. In DNA, the CDR3 is TGCGCCAGCAGCTTGGGCCTTTGGGAGTATGGCTACACCTTC.

This sequence joins TRBV7-9 and TRBJ2-7, with 8 bases aligning to TRBD1. Germline CDR1 SEHNR, CDR2 FQNEAQ (reference sequence). The CDR3 is 14 amino acids. The V segment lost 8 bases and the J segment 2 bases; nucleotides outside the gene matches: 8. CDR3 bases: TGTGCCAGCCTCGACAGGGGCCCCCCCTACGAGCAGTACTTC. Encoded protein: CASLDRGPPYEQYF.

This rearrangement joins TRBV4-3 to TRBJ2-1; 8 bases line up with TRBD1. This CDR3 spans 13 amino acids. Germline V gene data show CDR1 as LGHNA and CDR2 as YSLEER. The V gene end was trimmed by 4 bases and the J gene end by 9 bases; junction bases not matched to a gene: 5. CDR3 residues: CASSPQGASEQFF. The CDR3 coding sequence is TGCGCCAGCAGCCCTCAGGGGGCTTCTGAGCAGTTCTTC.

The chain joins TRBV2 to TRBJ2-7; a possible D gene is TRBD2 (5 bases). The CDR3 runs 13 residues. V lost 8 bases and J 0 bases, leaving 11 bases between the germline ends. The germline V gene encodes CDR1 SNHLY and CDR2 FYNNEI. CDR3 DNA sequence: TGTGCCAGCGCCGGAGGTGTCTCCTACGAGCAGTACTTC. It encodes CASAGGVSYEQYF.

V gene TRBV7-9 combines with J gene TRBJ1-1; 7 bases align to TRBD1. The trim removed 3 bases at V and 3 bases at J, leaving 4 bases unmatched. CDR3 size: 14 residues. In germline, CDR1 is SEHNR, CDR2 FQNEAQ (reference sequence). CDR3: CASSFGQADTEAFF. The DNA for the CDR3 is TGTGCCAGCAGCTTTGGACAGGCGGACACTGAAGCTTTCTTT.